A single sample gave rise to the 9 T cell receptor beta chains below, sequenced in a study of blood T cell repertoires in COVID-19. Some clones are missing from TCRdb's copy, which holds only in-frame ones; the method was immunoSEQ multiplex PCR. The sample consists of about 230,000 clones, approximately 85% of them appearing once. Specimen: peripheral blood. The receptors come from a man aged 40-49 years with acute or convalescent COVID-19.

The rearrangement joins TRBV7-8 to TRBJ2-7; 8 positions match TRBD1. This CDR3 has 13 residues. Trimming at V came to 6 bases and at J to 3 bases, leaving 4 bases not matched to a gene. Germline assignment: CDR1 SGHVS and CDR2 FQNEAQ. CDR3 residues: CASRWDRHYEQYF. The CDR3 DNA follows: TGTGCCAGCAGGTGGGACAGGCACTACGAGCAGTACTTC.

J is TRBJ1-1 and V is TRBV12-3 or TRBV12-4; D not certain. V gave up 3 bases and J gave up 3 bases, with 8 bases separating them. The CDR3 covers 13 residues. The chain's CDR3 is CASSFVRDTEAFF. CDR3 sequence (DNA): TGTGCCAGCAGTTTCGTTCGGGACACTGAAGCTTTCTTT.

This clone has just a few counts. Other DNA sequences from this sample encode an identical CDR3 as well. This chain connects TRBV7-3 to TRBJ1-5; the D is unclear. Trimming left V 3 bases short and J 2 bases short, with 5 bases between. CDR1 and CDR2 from the germline V gene are SGHTA and FQGTGA. The CDR3 runs to 13 residues. The CDR3 sequence: CASSLGRNQPQHF. In DNA form, the CDR3 reads TGTGCCAGCAGCTTGGGCCGCAATCAGCCCCAGCATTTT.

This chain joins TRBV13 and TRBJ2-2, with TRBD1 matching 7 bases. Germline assignment: CDR1 PRHDT and CDR2 FYEKMQ (reference sequence). The V gene end was trimmed by 1 base and the J gene end by 4 bases; junction bases not matched to a gene: 3. The CDR3 runs 15 residues. CDR3 in DNA: TGTGCCAGCAGCTTAGCCGGGACAGCCACCGGGGAGCTGTTTTTT. Its protein is CASSLAGTATGELFF. The full variable domain, completed using reference TRBV13 and TRBJ2-2, is AAGVIQSPRHLIKEKRETATLKCYPIPRHDTVYWYQQGPGQDPQFLISFYEKMQSDKGSIPDRFSAQQFSDYHSELNMSSLELGDSALYFCASSLAGTATGELFFGEGSRLTVL.

The V and J genes are TRBV27 and TRBJ1-2; the match to TRBD1 covers 9 bases. V lost 5 bases and J lost 8; bases outside the gene matches: 6. CDR1 and CDR2 (germline): MNHEY, SMNVEV (reference sequence). CDR3 length: 13 amino acids. The CDR3 nucleotides are TGTGCCAGCAGTCCCGGACAGGGGATCGGCTACACCTTC. This translates into CASSPGQGIGYTF.

The chain combines TRBV19 with TRBJ1-1; TRBD1 aligns across 7 bases. Germline V lookup: CDR1 LNHDA, CDR2 SQIVND (reference sequence). V dropped 7 bases and J dropped 0; count of bases not matched to a gene: 8. This CDR3 spans 15 amino acids. The CDR3 nucleotides are TGTGCCAGTACCCCAGCAGGGGGTATGAACACTGAAGCTTTCTTT. Protein: CASTPAGGMNTEAFF.

As for this clone: The sample holds other DNA sequences that translate to the same CDR3. The chain is built from TRBV5-1 and TRBJ1-6; 10 bases align to TRBD1. The CDR3 is made up of 14 amino acids. The J segment lost 8 bases and the V segment lost 2 bases, leaving 1 base of the junction unmatched. Per the germline V gene, CDR1 is SGHRS and CDR2 is YFSETQ. The DNA of the CDR3 is TGCGCCAGCAGCTTCGGGACAGGGGATTCACCCCTCCACTTT. Its protein is CASSFGTGDSPLHF. The full variable domain, with the rest looked up from reference TRBV5-1 and TRBJ1-6, is KAGVTQTPRYLIKTRGQQVTLSCSPISGHRSVSWYQQTPGQGLQFLFEYFSETQRNKGNFPGRFSGRQFSNSRSEMNVSTLELGDSALYLCASSFGTGDSPLHFGNGTRLTVT.

The rearrangement joins TRBV11-3 to TRBJ2-2; 7 bases are a match to TRBD1. V gave up 5 bases and J gave up 6 bases; unmatched junction bases: 12. Germline CDR1 is SGHNT and CDR2 is YENEEA. The CDR3 has 16 amino acids. CDR3 loop: CASSPRQGSTAGELFF. In DNA, the CDR3 is TGTGCCAGCAGCCCCAGACAGGGATCAACAGCCGGGGAGCTGTTTTTT.

This sequence joins TRBV5-5 and TRBJ2-5, with 7 bases aligning to TRBD1. The CDR3 spans 15 residues. Per the germline V gene, CDR1 is SGHKS and CDR2 is YYEKEE (reference sequence). The trim removed 2 bases at V and 1 base at J, leaving 5 bases unmatched. The CDR3 spells CASSFLSGGQETQYF. In DNA form, the CDR3 reads TGTGCCAGCAGCTTCCTGTCAGGGGGCCAAGAGACCCAGTACTTC.